Listed below are T cell receptor beta chains from one sample, sequenced in a study of liver allograft versus peripheral blood T cells. TCRdb called the reads again in MiXCR, with one record for every CDR3 protein. The table includes about 500 distinct CDR3 sequences, approximately 20% detected once. Every receptor here comes from a human patient who had a liver transplant. Some T cells may originate from the graft donor. CDR3s include the opening cysteine and the closing phenylalanine or tryptophan. The D gene is left open where the match is weak. Clone sizes are given selectively: once, few, many, or a class where the clone is expanded.

J gene	D gene	V gene	clone size	CDR3 protein	CDR3 DNA
TRBJ1-1	.	TRBV19	large	CASTSGPRAHTEAFF	TGTGCCAGCACGTCGGGCCCACGGGCCCACACTGAAGCTTTCTTT
TRBJ2-7	.	TRBV12-3/TRBV12-4	.	CASSLGGDDEQYF	TGTGCCAGCAGTTTAGGCGGGGACGACGAGCAGTACTTC
TRBJ2-7	.	TRBV12-3/TRBV12-4	few	CASSSRGNEQYF	TGTGCCAGCAGTTCCAGGGGCAACGAGCAGTACTTC
TRBJ1-1	TRBD1	TRBV28	large	CASEGSKGQSNTEAFF	TGTGCCAGCGAAGGGTCGAAGGGACAGTCGAACACTGAAGCTTTCTTT
TRBJ1-1	.	TRBV6-6	large	CATQSLNTEAFF	TGTGCCACACAGTCATTGAACACTGAAGCTTTCTTT
TRBJ1-2	TRBD1	TRBV6-1	.	CASSYDRVPGGYTF	TGTGCCAGCAGTTATGACAGGGTACCCGGTGGCTACACCTTC
TRBJ1-3	.	TRBV13	large	CASSAGTGAGNTIYF	TGTGCCAGCAGCGCCGGGACTGGAGCTGGAAACACCATATATTTT
TRBJ2-7	.	TRBV7-9	medium-sized	CASSLTEEQYF	TGTGCCAGCAGCTTAACGGAAGAGCAGTACTTC
TRBJ2-7	TRBD2	TRBV27	large	CASSLLAGGTYEQYF	TGTGCCAGCAGTCTTTTAGCGGGAGGTACCTACGAGCAGTACTTC
TRBJ1-1	TRBD1	TRBV5-6	large	CASSQGQGNMNTEAFF	TGTGCCAGCAGCCAGGGACAGGGAAACATGAACACTGAAGCTTTCTTT
TRBJ1-6	.	TRBV6-2/TRBV6-3	once	CASSFVGRNNSPLHF	TGTGCCAGCAGTTTCGTAGGCAGGAATAATTCACCCCTCCACTTT
TRBJ1-1	TRBD1	TRBV27	.	CASSSRGAGGTEAFF	TGTGCCAGCAGTTCCCGCGGGGCAGGGGGCACTGAAGCTTTCTTT
TRBJ2-7	.	TRBV30	.	CAWSVLGTVKGQYF	TGTGCCTGGAGTGTACTCGGAACCGTCAAGGGGCAGTACTTC
TRBJ1-2	.	TRBV19	.	CANITGIDGYTF	TGTGCCAATATAACAGGGATCGATGGCTACACCTTC
TRBJ1-2	.	TRBV7-2	.	CASSPGLPSHGFTF	TGTGCCAGCAGCCCAGGACTGCCCTCCCATGGCTTCACCTTC
TRBJ1-4	.	TRBV6-1	large	CASRNWVYEKLFF	TGTGCCAGCAGGAATTGGGTTTACGAAAAACTGTTTTTT
TRBJ1-1	.	TRBV29-1	large	CSGGHLNTEAFF	TGCAGCGGGGGACACCTGAACACTGAAGCTTTCTTT
TRBJ1-4	TRBD1	TRBV28	large	CASSLVVTGVEKLFF	TGTGCCAGCAGTTTAGTTGTGACAGGGGTCGAAAAACTGTTTTTT